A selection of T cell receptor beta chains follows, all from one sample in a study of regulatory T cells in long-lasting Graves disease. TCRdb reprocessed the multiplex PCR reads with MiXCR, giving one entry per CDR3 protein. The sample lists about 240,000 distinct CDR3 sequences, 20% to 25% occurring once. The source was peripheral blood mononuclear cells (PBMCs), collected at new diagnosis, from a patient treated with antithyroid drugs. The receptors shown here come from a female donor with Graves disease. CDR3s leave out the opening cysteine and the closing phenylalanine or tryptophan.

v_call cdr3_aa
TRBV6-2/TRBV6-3 ASSYKPGQGTDTQY
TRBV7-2 ASSSSGQGRSEQF
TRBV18 ASSTNQETQY
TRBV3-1 ASSQDSGETQY
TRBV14 ASSRGYTGELF
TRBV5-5 ASSSDRAGTEAF
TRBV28 ASSFSDRLNSPLH
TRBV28 ASSSRSSYNSPLH
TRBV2 ASSAQGSNYGYT
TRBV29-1 SVAGAARGEQY
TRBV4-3 ASSHTGSSGYNEQF
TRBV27 ASSLQANTDAF
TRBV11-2 ASKTAGTGETQY
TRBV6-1 ASLGQGGSYGYT
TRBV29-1 SVGGDPRPYEQY
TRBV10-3 AISESTPGTKEQF
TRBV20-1 SAGGVGTDTQY
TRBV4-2 ASSPGISSYNEQF
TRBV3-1 ASSKAGTGKNTEAF
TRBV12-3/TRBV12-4 ASSLAANTGELF
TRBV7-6 ASSQGQANSYEQY
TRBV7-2 ASSATGGNSGNTIY
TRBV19 ASRFQRQSGEQY
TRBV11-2 ASSQAVANTQY
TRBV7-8 ASSLGRFGCEQY
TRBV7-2 ASSPAPLAGARQEWAQY
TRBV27 ASRGTGRTSPLH
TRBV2 ASRGTSGRYDTQY
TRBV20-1 SATDSLSYEQY
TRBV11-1 ASSPRDRGGYEQY
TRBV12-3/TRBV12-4 ASSFQGVDEQY
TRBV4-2 ASSQARGQGGLNEQF
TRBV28 ASSYGGETQY
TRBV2 ASGDVHSYNEQF
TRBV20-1 SARAVGTDDGYT
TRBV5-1 ASSWGTGFEQY
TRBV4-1 ASSQVPPHEQF
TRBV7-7 ASSAPGLAGETQY
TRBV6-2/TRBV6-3 ASSYRAYNEQF
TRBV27 ASSFVGARNYGYT
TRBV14 ASSQDPPATDTQY
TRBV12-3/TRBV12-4 ASRSGTGQGGYT
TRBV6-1 ASSEVGGAGQPQH
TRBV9 ASSVSEGYQETQY
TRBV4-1 ASSQEPSGRVRSYEQY
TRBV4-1 ASSQIGQEKH
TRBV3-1 ASSQEPATGGQETQY
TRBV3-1 ASRRLGQNYGYT
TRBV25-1 ASSDPATDHTDTQY
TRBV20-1 SAREGRPHEQY